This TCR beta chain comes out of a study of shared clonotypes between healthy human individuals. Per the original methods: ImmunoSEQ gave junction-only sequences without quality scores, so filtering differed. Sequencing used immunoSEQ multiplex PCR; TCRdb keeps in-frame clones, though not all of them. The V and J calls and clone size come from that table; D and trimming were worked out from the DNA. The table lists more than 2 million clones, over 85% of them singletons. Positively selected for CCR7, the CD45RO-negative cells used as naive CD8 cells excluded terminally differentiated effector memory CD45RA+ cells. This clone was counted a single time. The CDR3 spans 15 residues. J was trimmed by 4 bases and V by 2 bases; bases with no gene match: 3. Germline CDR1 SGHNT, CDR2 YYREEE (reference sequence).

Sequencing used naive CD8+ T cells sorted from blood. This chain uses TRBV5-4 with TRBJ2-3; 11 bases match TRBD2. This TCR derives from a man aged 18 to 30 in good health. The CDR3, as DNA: TGTGCCAGCAGCTTAGGGACTAGCGGCTCAGATACGCAGTATTTT. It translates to CASSLGTSGSDTQYF.